This T cell receptor (beta chain) is from a study of control samples from healthy donors and cancer patients. Produced via immunoSEQ multiplex PCR; TCRdb's table is partial and in-frame only. The sample includes fewer than 65,000 clones, 89% of them seen just once. This clone has a single count. CDR1 SQVTM and CDR2 ANQGSEA come from the germline V gene. The ends were cut back, 0 bases at V and 0 bases at J, with 12 bases in the middle. This CDR3 is 15 amino acids long. V is TRBV29-1 and J is TRBJ2-7; D ambiguous. The origin of this receptor is a man aged 40-50 years with colorectal cancer. Sequencing was carried out using PBMCs. The CDR3 nucleotides are TGCAGCGTTGAAGACCCCGCAGCTAGCTCCTACGAGCAGTACTTC. This gives the protein CSVEDPAASSYEQYF.